This is a list of T cell receptor beta chains from one sample in a study of cytomegalovirus exposure and HLA in healthy donors. Libraries were prepared by immunoSEQ multiplex PCR; TCRdb keeps only in-frame clonotypes and omits some of them. The table has about 100,000 clones, over 65% seen once. The sample comprised PBMCs. The source is a woman aged 60 to 75 in good health and CMV-seronegative. Both conserved end residues are trimmed from each CDR3. Size tells how often a clone was seen (once, few, many) or the class of an expanded clone, and some rows leave it out.

size	V	J	CDR3
NA	TRBV2	TRBJ2-7	ASTSGLARNEQY
NA	TRBV13	TRBJ2-1	ASSVPGLARNEQF
few	TRBV6-5	TRBJ1-5	ASRGIGNQPQH
NA	TRBV5-1	TRBJ1-5	ASSLGSGNQPQH
NA	TRBV5-1	TRBJ2-1	ASSSLAGGGGEQF
NA	TRBV5-1	TRBJ2-7	ASSSQRGGFGTYEQY
NA	TRBV29-1	TRBJ1-2	SVDGTAYGYT
NA	TRBV6-4	TRBJ2-7	ASSAQVGYEQY
NA	TRBV28	TRBJ1-5	ASSFLQGSQPQH
NA	TRBV4-3	TRBJ1-5	ASSLTGGNQPQH
NA	TRBV23-1	TRBJ2-5	ASSHPRKRGQETQY
few	TRBV9	TRBJ1-5	ASSPGTSGIQPQH
NA	TRBV28	TRBJ2-2	ASSFAGELF
NA	TRBV5-4	TRBJ2-7	ASSSQGAGYEQY
NA	TRBV19	TRBJ2-7	ASSIDQGAYEQY
NA	TRBV27	TRBJ1-5	ASSSSGGGQPQH
few	TRBV5-1	TRBJ1-2	ASSLDRGDGYT
once	TRBV30	TRBJ2-5	AWRGQGQETQY
NA	TRBV28	TRBJ1-3	ARTNTDCSGNTIY
NA	TRBV5-1	TRBJ2-3	ASSRDRGQGDTQY
NA	TRBV4-1	TRBJ2-3	ASSQATGSTTDTQY
few	TRBV6-5	TRBJ1-5	ASSRTGVLNQPQH
NA	TRBV7-9	TRBJ1-1	ASTTLEGRYTEAF
once	TRBV2	TRBJ1-5	ASSATASNQPQH
NA	TRBV6-5	TRBJ2-5	ASSYEGWETQY
NA	TRBV19	TRBJ2-7	ASSTDRSYEQY
NA	TRBV7-6	TRBJ2-1	ASSSTGTGSYNEQF
NA	TRBV4-1	TRBJ1-2	ASSQVGQTDYGYT
few	TRBV7-2	TRBJ1-1	ASSLPPPGNTEAF
NA	TRBV14	TRBJ1-4	ASSPLEHRFNEKLF
NA	TRBV6-4	TRBJ2-1	APRGTGVDNEQF
few	TRBV6-5	TRBJ2-1	ASSNSGRVQF
NA	TRBV5-6	TRBJ1-6	ASSTLSGTTYNSPLH
NA	TRBV2	TRBJ1-5	ASDAEGMGPQH
once	TRBV6-5	TRBJ2-7	ASSYSSGTGEYEQY
NA	TRBV2	TRBJ1-2	ASSGTGGYGYT
NA	TRBV27	TRBJ2-7	ASSPIGRSGFYEQY
once	TRBV4-3	TRBJ2-1	ASSQDASGDYNEQF
NA	TRBV19	TRBJ1-1	ASSIGRQNTEAF
once	TRBV6-1	TRBJ1-1	ASSEPTGGIGEAF
once	TRBV5-1	TRBJ1-2	ASSFMTGGGGYT
NA	TRBV5-5	TRBJ1-2	ASSPSRFYGYT
NA	TRBV7-2	TRBJ1-4	ASRLTGGLGTNEKLF
NA	TRBV27	TRBJ2-7	ASTTLSGSSYEQY
NA	TRBV6-1	TRBJ2-3	ASSEARLFTDTQY
NA	TRBV6-5	TRBJ1-1	ASSPDRGGYTEAF
NA	TRBV7-9	TRBJ1-2	ASSLPPVDSNYGYT
NA	TRBV5-1	TRBJ2-1	ASSLAASGGAVEQF
NA	TRBV2	TRBJ2-5	ASSENEGTARGETQY
NA	TRBV4-1	TRBJ1-2	ASSQAGLNYGYT
NA	TRBV27	TRBJ1-2	ASSLFGDGDYGYT
few	TRBV10-1	TRBJ2-1	ASSEVTGASYNEQF
few	TRBV4-1	TRBJ1-1	ASSQDGSYTEAF
NA	TRBV5-4	TRBJ2-5	ASSRTSGQETQY
NA	TRBV4-1	TRBJ1-5	ASSQTTENQPQH
NA	TRBV6-5	TRBJ1-5	ASSYLSTRDSLH
NA	TRBV7-8	TRBJ2-7	ASSLALTGRATYEQY
NA	TRBV4-3	TRBJ2-1	ASSQVGWGLATYNEQF